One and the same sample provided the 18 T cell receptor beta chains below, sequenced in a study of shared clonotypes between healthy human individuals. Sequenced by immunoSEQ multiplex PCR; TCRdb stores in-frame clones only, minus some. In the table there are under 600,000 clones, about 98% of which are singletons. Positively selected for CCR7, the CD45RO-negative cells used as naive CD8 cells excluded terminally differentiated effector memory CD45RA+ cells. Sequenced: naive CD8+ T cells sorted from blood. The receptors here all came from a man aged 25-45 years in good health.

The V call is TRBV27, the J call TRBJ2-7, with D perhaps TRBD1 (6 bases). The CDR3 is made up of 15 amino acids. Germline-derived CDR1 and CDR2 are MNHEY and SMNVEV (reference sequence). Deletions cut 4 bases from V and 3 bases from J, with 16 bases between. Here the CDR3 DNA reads TGTGCCAGCAGTTATGCCGGGACACCAGGCTACGAGCAGTACTTC. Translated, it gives CASSYAGTPGYEQYF.

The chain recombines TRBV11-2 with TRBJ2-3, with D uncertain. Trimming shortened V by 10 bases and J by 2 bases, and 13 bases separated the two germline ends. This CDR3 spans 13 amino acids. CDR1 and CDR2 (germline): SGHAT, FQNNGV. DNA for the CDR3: TGTGCCACTAATGGGGAAAACACAGATACGCAGTATTTT. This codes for CATNGENTDTQYF. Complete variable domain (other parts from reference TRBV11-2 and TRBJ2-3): EAGVAQSPRYKIIEKRQSVAFWCNPISGHATLYWYQQILGQGPKLLIQFQNNGVVDDSQLPKDRFSAERLKGVDSTLKIQPAKLEDSAVYLCATNGENTDTQYFGPGTRLTVL.

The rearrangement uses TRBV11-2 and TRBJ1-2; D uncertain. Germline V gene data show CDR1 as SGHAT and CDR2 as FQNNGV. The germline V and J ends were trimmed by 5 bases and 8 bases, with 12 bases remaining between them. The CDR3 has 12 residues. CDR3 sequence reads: CASSPVPWGYTF. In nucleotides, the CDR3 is TGTGCCAGCAGCCCAGTACCCTGGGGCTACACCTTC.

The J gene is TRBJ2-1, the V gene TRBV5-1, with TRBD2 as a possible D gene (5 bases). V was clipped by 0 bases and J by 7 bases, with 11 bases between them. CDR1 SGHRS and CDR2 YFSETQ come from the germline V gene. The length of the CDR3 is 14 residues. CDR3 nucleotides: TGCGCCAGCAGCTTGGTTCCAGGCGGGAATGAGCAGTTCTTC. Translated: CASSLVPGGNEQFF.

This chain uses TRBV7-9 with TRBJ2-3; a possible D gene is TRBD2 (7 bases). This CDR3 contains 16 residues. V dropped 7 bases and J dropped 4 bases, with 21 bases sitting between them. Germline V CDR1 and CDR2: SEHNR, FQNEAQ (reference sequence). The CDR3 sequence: CASTTPPGGEADTQYF. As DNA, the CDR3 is TGTGCCAGCACCACTCCCCCGGGGGGCGAGGCAGATACGCAGTATTTT.

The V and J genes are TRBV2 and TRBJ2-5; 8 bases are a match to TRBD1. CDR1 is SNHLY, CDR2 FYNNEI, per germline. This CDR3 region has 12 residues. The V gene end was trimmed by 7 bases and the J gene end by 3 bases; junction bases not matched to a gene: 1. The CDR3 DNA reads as TGTGCCAGCAAACAGGGGGAAGAGACCCAGTACTTC. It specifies CASKQGEETQYF.

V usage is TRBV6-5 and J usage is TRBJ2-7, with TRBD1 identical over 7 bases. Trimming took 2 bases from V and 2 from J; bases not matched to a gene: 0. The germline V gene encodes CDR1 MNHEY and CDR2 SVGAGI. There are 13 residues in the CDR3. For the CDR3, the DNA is TGTGCCAGCAGTTACGACAGGGCCTACGAGCAGTACTTC. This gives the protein CASSYDRAYEQYF.

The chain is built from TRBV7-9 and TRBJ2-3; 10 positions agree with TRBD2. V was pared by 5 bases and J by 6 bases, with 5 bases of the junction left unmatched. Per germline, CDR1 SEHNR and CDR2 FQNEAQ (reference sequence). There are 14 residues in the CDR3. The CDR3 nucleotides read TGTGCCAGCAGCGCCAGCGGGGGGGCCGATACGCAGTATTTT. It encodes CASSASGGADTQYF. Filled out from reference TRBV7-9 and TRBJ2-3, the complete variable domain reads DTGVSQNPRHKITKRGQNVTFRCDPISEHNRLYWYRQTLGQGPEFLTYFQNEAQLEKSRLLSDRFSAERPKGSFSTLEIQRTEQGDSAMYLCASSASGGADTQYFGPGTRLTVL.

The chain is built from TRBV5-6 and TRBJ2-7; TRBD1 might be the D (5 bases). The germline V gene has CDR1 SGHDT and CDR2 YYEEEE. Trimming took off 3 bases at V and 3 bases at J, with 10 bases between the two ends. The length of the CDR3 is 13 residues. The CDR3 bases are TGTGCCAGCAGCTGGGCAGGGAACTACGAGCAGTACTTC. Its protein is CASSWAGNYEQYF.

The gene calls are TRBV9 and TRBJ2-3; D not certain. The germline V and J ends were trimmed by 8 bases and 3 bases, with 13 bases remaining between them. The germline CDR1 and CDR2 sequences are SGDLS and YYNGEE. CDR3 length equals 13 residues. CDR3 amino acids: CASSNGPTDTQYF. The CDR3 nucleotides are TGTGCCAGTTCTAACGGACCGACAGATACGCAGTATTTT.

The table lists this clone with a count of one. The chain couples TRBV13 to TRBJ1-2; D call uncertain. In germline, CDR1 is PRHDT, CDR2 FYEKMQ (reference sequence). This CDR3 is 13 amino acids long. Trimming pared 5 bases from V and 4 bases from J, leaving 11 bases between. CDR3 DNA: TGTGCCAGCAGCATGATCGGGAGCTATGGCTACACCTTC. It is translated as CASSMIGSYGYTF.

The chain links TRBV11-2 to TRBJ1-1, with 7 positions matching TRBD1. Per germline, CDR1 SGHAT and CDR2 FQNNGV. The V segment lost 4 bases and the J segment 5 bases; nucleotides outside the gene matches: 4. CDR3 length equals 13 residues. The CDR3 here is CASSYRGGTEAFF. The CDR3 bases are TGTGCCAGCAGCTACAGGGGAGGTACTGAAGCTTTCTTT.

The CDR3 DNA reads TGTGCCAGCAGTTTATCTGAGGCCCGCCACTACGAGCAGTACTTC. It codes for CASSLSEARHYEQYF. The chain has TRBV27 and TRBJ2-7; D gene uncertain. The CDR3 runs 15 residues. The V and J ends lost 0 bases and 3 bases respectively, with 12 bases between them. CDR1 MNHEY and CDR2 SMNVEV come from the germline V gene (reference sequence).

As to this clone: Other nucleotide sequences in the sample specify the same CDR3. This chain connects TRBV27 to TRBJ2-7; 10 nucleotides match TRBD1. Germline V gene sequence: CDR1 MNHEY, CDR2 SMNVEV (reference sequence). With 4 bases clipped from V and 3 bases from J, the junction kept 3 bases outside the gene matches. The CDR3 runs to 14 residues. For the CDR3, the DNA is TGTGCCAGCAGTTCGTGGGACAGGGGCTACGAGCAGTACTTC. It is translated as CASSSWDRGYEQYF.

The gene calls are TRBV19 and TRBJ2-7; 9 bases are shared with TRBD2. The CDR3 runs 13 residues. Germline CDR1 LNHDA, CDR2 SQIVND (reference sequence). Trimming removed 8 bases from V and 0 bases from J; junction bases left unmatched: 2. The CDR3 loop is CASDSGSSYEQYF. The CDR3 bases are TGTGCCAGTGATAGCGGGAGCTCCTACGAGCAGTACTTC.

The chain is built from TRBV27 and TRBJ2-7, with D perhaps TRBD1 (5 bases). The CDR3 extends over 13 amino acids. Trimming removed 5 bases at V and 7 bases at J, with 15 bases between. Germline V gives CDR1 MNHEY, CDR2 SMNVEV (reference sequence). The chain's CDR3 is CASSPTGPWEQYF. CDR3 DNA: TGTGCCAGCAGTCCAACAGGCCCTTGGGAGCAGTACTTC.

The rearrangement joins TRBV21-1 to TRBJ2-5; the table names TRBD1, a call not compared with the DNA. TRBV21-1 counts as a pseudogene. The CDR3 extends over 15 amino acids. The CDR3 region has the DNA TGTGCCAGCAGCCCTACGGACAGGACCCAAGAGACCCAGTACTTC. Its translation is CASSPTDRTQETQYF.

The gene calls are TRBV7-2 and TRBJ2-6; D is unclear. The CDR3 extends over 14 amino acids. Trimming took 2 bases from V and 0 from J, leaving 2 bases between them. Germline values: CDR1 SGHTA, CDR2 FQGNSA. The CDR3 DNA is TGTGCCAGCAGCTTAAGCTCTGGGGCCAACGTCCTGACTTTC. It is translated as CASSLSSGANVLTF.